In this sample, the clone carrying this T cell receptor (beta chain) turned up a few times. One entry per CDR3 protein, called by TCRdb with MiXCR from the 5' RACE reads. The sample includes 150,000 to 200,000 distinct CDR3 sequences, approximately 13% of them seen just once. The sample is drawn from a study of CD8 T cells in ankylosing spondylitis. Trimming shortened V by 4 bases and J by 4 bases, and 23 bases separated the two germline ends. The germline V gene encodes CDR1 GTSNPN and CDR2 SVGIG (reference sequence). The CDR3 has 17 residues. The origin of this receptor is a female donor with ankylosing spondylitis or in good health (not recorded which). What was sequenced was blood, either unsorted or a sorted T cell fraction (not recorded which). This chain uses TRBV30 with TRBJ1-3; the D is unclear. Written as DNA, the CDR3 is TGTGCCTGGAAAGGAGTAGGTGGCTCCAGCATGGGAAACACCATATATTTT. Its protein product is CAWKGVGGSSMGNTIYF.